The sequence of this T cell receptor beta chain was determined in a study of T cell clonotyping in hematopoietic cell transplantation. Study at large: Pretransplant recipient samples were taken after cytoreduction. Regarding the study as a whole: Few recipient clonotypes overlapped donors; over 97% were de novo at given depth. Pathologically expanded recipient clonotypes increased progressively from day 30 to day 180 as diversity fell.

The time point denotes: recipient sample about 28 days before transplant, after cytoreduction. A word on this clone: Its antigen is not identified.

Method: immunoSEQ multiplex PCR; TCRdb's copy keeps in-frame clones and lacks some. The sample has around 9,100 clones; approximately 79% are singletons. J lost 6 bases, V lost 3 bases, and 11 bases had no gene match. Germline V gives CDR1 GTSNPN, CDR2 SVGIG (reference sequence). This CDR3 comprises 17 residues. The starting material was peripheral blood mononuclear cells, obtained before stem cell transplant. The chain employs TRBV30 and TRBJ2-3; 14 positions match TRBD2. This clonotype was sampled from a man between 60 and 70 years old with acute myeloid leukemia. Some clones in this sample may be carry-over from other donors' samples. In nucleotides, the CDR3 is TGTGCCTGGAGGCTAACCGGACTAGCGGGAGGATTGGATACGCAGTATTTT. Translated, it gives CAWRLTGLAGGLDTQYF.